The clone carrying this T cell receptor beta chain was observed a handful of times. This specimen belongs to a study of blood T cells in healthy people across ages. The ends lost 10 bases at V and 4 bases at J; junction bases unmatched: 5. This CDR3 region has 13 residues. Combining a sample-barcoded 5' primer with a J-beta primer mix, a second PCR ran for roughly 6 to 12 cycles. Each CDR3 protein gets one entry after TCRdb re-called the 5' RACE reads with MiXCR. The sample consists of about 680,000 distinct CDR3 sequences, 49% of them appearing once. The chain carries TRBV12-3 or TRBV12-4 and TRBJ2-1; 9 nucleotides match TRBD2. The source is a woman aged 55-69 years in good health. Sequenced material: blood. CDR3 residues: CAISGLAYNEQFF. In DNA, the CDR3 is TGTGCCATCTCGGGACTAGCTTACAATGAGCAGTTCTTC.